This T cell receptor (beta chain) originates from a study of blood T cell repertoires in COVID-19. Across the study: Acute and convalescent COVID-19 specimens originated in the United States, Italy and Spain. T cells, B-cell-depleted T cells, or PBMCs supplied cDNA or gDNA.

Method: immunoSEQ multiplex PCR; TCRdb's copy keeps in-frame clones and lacks some. The sample has roughly 130,000 clones, less than 80% seen once. This CDR3 has 14 amino acids. Unmatched junction bases numbered 5, after V lost 6 bases and J lost 4 bases. Germline CDR1 and CDR2: SGHTA and FQGNSA. The TCR was taken from a man aged 55-75 years with acute or convalescent COVID-19. The V call is TRBV7-2, the J call TRBJ1-4, with 7 nucleotides matching TRBD1. Sequenced material: peripheral blood. CDR3 sequence reads: CASSRDSLNEKLFF. For the CDR3, the DNA is TGTGCCAGCAGTCGGGACAGTCTTAATGAAAAACTGTTTTTT.